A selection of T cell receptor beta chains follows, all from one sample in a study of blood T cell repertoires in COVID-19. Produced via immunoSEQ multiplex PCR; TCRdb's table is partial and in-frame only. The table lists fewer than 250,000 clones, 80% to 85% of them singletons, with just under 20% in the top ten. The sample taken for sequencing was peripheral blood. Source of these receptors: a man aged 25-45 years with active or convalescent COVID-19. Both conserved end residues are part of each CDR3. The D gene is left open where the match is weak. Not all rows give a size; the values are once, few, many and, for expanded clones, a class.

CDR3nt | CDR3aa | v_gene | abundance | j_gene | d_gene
TGCGCCAGCAGCTTGGATTTAATAGGACAGCCTAATTCACCCCTCCACTTT | CASSLDLIGQPNSPLHF | TRBV5-1 | few | TRBJ1-6 | NA
TGTGCCAGTACCAACCGCGGGGCAGAAAACACCATATATTTT | CASTNRGAENTIYF | TRBV19 | NA | TRBJ1-3 | NA
TGTGCCAGCAGTTTAAACAGGGCCTACGAGCAGTACTTC | CASSLNRAYEQYF | TRBV27 | NA | TRBJ2-7 | NA
TGTGCCAGCAGCGACGTAGCGGGAGGGGAGACCCAGTACTTC | CASSDVAGGETQYF | TRBV9 | NA | TRBJ2-5 | TRBD2
TGTGCCAGCAGTCTTCTACGAATCGGCGAGCAGTACTTC | CASSLLRIGEQYF | TRBV7-2 | NA | TRBJ2-7 | NA
TGTGCCAGCAGGGGGCTAGCGGGTAAGGTATCCCGGGCCTACGAGCAGTACTTC | CASRGLAGKVSRAYEQYF | TRBV3-1/TRBV3-2 | once | TRBJ2-7 | TRBD2
TGTGCCAGCAGCTATGAAACCGGGACTAGCACCGACGAGCAGTACTTC | CASSYETGTSTDEQYF | TRBV6-2/TRBV6-3 | NA | TRBJ2-7 | TRBD2
TGCGCCAGCAGTCAAACCGGGACAGGGGGCTGGGACGAGCAGTACTTC | CASSQTGTGGWDEQYF | TRBV4-1 | NA | TRBJ2-7 | TRBD1
TGTGCCAGCAGCCCGAAACAGCCTTTCTATGGCTACACCTTC | CASSPKQPFYGYTF | TRBV3-1/TRBV3-2 | NA | TRBJ1-2 | NA
TGCACCCTCTGGTGGAGGGCCGGGGCCAACGTCCTGACTTTC | CTLWWRAGANVLTF | TRBV29-1 | NA | TRBJ2-6 | NA
TGTGCCAGCAGCTCGGGACAGAGTAACTATGGCTACACCTTC | CASSSGQSNYGYTF | TRBV5-4 | NA | TRBJ1-2 | TRBD1
TGTGCCAGCAGCTTTGACCGCGGGCATCAGCCCCAGCATTTT | CASSFDRGHQPQHF | TRBV7-8 | NA | TRBJ1-5 | NA
TGTGCCAGCAGTTACGGACTAGCGGCGGCAGATACGCAGTATTTT | CASSYGLAAADTQYF | TRBV5-6 | NA | TRBJ2-3 | TRBD2
TGCGCCAGCGGTCGAGGGACAGGGGATGAAAAACTGTTTTTT | CASGRGTGDEKLFF | TRBV5-1 | NA | TRBJ1-4 | TRBD1
TGCGCCACCTCGGACAGGCCCAACAATGAGCAGTTCTTC | CATSDRPNNEQFF | TRBV5-1 | NA | TRBJ2-1 | TRBD1
TGTGCCACCAGTGATTCAAGGACAGCCTACGAGCAGTACTTC | CATSDSRTAYEQYF | TRBV24-1 | NA | TRBJ2-7 | NA
TGTGCCACTCGTACAGGTACAACTAATGAAAAACTGTTTTTT | CATRTGTTNEKLFF | TRBV19 | few | TRBJ1-4 | NA
TGTGCCAGCAGCACCCGTACAGGCACCTCCTACAATGAGCAGTTCTTC | CASSTRTGTSYNEQFF | TRBV21-1 | NA | TRBJ2-1 | NA
TGCGCCAGCAGACAGTTTGACAGCGTCAACTATGGCTACACCTTC | CASRQFDSVNYGYTF | TRBV5-1 | NA | TRBJ1-2 | NA
TGTGCCAGTAGTCCTGGAGTTGGCACCGGGGAGCTGTTTTTT | CASSPGVGTGELFF | TRBV19 | NA | TRBJ2-2 | NA
TGCGCCAGCAGCTACCGGACAGGGTCCTACGAGCAGTACTTC | CASSYRTGSYEQYF | TRBV5-1 | NA | TRBJ2-7 | TRBD1
TGTGCCAGCAGTTTATTCGGAGGGGAAAAACTGTTTTTT | CASSLFGGEKLFF | TRBV28 | NA | TRBJ1-4 | NA
TGTGCCAGCAGCCTCCGACAGGGGGCGGACTCTAATGAAAAACTGTTTTTT | CASSLRQGADSNEKLFF | TRBV5-4 | NA | TRBJ1-4 | TRBD1
TGTGCCAGCAGCCGAGTAGCTAGCGGGAGCTACGAGCAGTACTTC | CASSRVASGSYEQYF | TRBV3-1/TRBV3-2 | NA | TRBJ2-7 | TRBD2
TGTGCCACCAGTGATTCCGCGACAGCGAACACTGAAGCTTTCTTT | CATSDSATANTEAFF | TRBV24-1 | NA | TRBJ1-1 | NA
TGCGCCAGCAGCTTGGGGACAGGGGATGGCTACACCTTC | CASSLGTGDGYTF | TRBV5-1 | NA | TRBJ1-2 | TRBD1
TGTGCCAGCAGCCCCACCGTGGGAGAGGGCACAGATACGCAGTATTTT | CASSPTVGEGTDTQYF | TRBV9 | NA | TRBJ2-3 | NA
TGTGCCAGCAGCCCGGGAGTGAGCTCCTACGAGCAGTACTTC | CASSPGVSSYEQYF | TRBV7-8 | NA | TRBJ2-7 | NA
TGTGCCAGCAGCTTAGAACGCGGGGAGACCCAGTACTTC | CASSLERGETQYF | TRBV7-2 | NA | TRBJ2-5 | NA
TGTGCCAGCAGCCCAGACAGGGGGTCAGGGACCCAGTACTTC | CASSPDRGSGTQYF | TRBV7-9 | once | TRBJ2-5 | TRBD1
TGTGCCAGCAGAGTACAGGGGAGATTGGCAAAACTGTTTTTT | CASRVQGRLAKLFF | TRBV2 | NA | TRBJ1-4 | TRBD1
TGTGCCTGGAGTGTGTACAGGGGCTACGAGCAGTACTTC | CAWSVYRGYEQYF | TRBV30 | few | TRBJ2-7 | TRBD1
TGTGCCACCAGTGAGACGACTAGCCGCAATGAGCAGTTCTTC | CATSETTSRNEQFF | TRBV24-1 | NA | TRBJ2-1 | TRBD2
TGTGCCACCAGTGAACCTACTAGCGGGAGGGGGAATGAGCAGTTCTTC | CATSEPTSGRGNEQFF | TRBV24-1 | NA | TRBJ2-1 | TRBD2
TGTGCCACCAGCAGAGATCAGGGGGGCTACACCTTC | CATSRDQGGYTF | TRBV15 | NA | TRBJ1-2 | NA
TGTGCCAGCAGCTCAGGGGAACGGAATTCACCCCTCCACTTT | CASSSGERNSPLHF | TRBV7-8 | NA | TRBJ1-6 | NA
TGCAGCGCCGGACAGGGGGCCAGAGGCTACACCTTC | CSAGQGARGYTF | TRBV29-1 | few | TRBJ1-2 | TRBD1
TGTGCCAGCAGCTTACACTCACAAGCGAGCACTGAAGCTTTCTTT | CASSLHSQASTEAFF | TRBV7-6 | NA | TRBJ1-1 | NA
TGTGCCAGCAGCAAACTGACTAGCGGGAGTAGAGATGAGCAGTTCTTC | CASSKLTSGSRDEQFF | TRBV7-3 | many | TRBJ2-1 | TRBD2
TGTGCCAGCAGTTCTCAGCGGGATCCCTTAAATGAGCAGTTCTTC | CASSSQRDPLNEQFF | TRBV27 | NA | TRBJ2-1 | TRBD2
TGTGCCAGCAGTCACCCGGGACAGGGCTACGAGCAGTACTTC | CASSHPGQGYEQYF | TRBV25-1 | NA | TRBJ2-7 | TRBD1
TGTGCCAGCTCACCGGCAGCTAGGGGAAGGGATACGCAGTATTTT | CASSPAARGRDTQYF | TRBV18 | NA | TRBJ2-3 | NA
TGTGCCAGCAGCCAGATAAACGTGACAGCCTCCTACGAGCAGTACTTC | CASSQINVTASYEQYF | TRBV7-3 | NA | TRBJ2-7 | NA
TGTGCCAGCAGCTCGGAAGTCCTGCGGGACACCATATATTTT | CASSSEVLRDTIYF | TRBV7-9 | NA | TRBJ1-3 | NA
TGTGCCAGCAGCTTGTTTATGAGGAGCACTGAAGCTTTCTTT | CASSLFMRSTEAFF | TRBV11-2 | few | TRBJ1-1 | NA
TGCGCCAGCAGCTTCTCGGGGGGCTCCTACGAGCAGTACTTC | CASSFSGGSYEQYF | TRBV5-1 | NA | TRBJ2-7 | TRBD2